This entry concerns a single TCR beta chain. This sample was included in a study of blood T cell repertoires in COVID-19. Overall study context: Researchers got acute and convalescent COVID-19 samples from the United States, Italy and Spain. Nucleic acid was either cDNA or gDNA, and it came from T cells, B-cell-depleted T cells, or PBMCs.

Under the authors' procedure: Estimated nucleated cell counts came from reference gene primer amplification. Produced via immunoSEQ multiplex PCR; TCRdb's table is partial and in-frame only. That table gives V, J and clone size, and the DNA gave D and trimming. The data hold about 180,000 clones, with approximately 89% observed a single time. This TCR derives from a woman in her 30s with acute or convalescent COVID-19. Sequencing used peripheral blood.

CDR3 bases: TGTGCCACCAGCAGAGCGGGTTATAATTCACCCCTCCACTTT. This gives the protein CATSRAGYNSPLHF. The chain joins TRBV15 to TRBJ1-6, with unresolved D. Between the trimmed V and J ends, which lost 1 base and 4 bases, there was a span of 5 bases. The CDR3 has 14 amino acids. The germline CDR1 and CDR2 sequences are LNHNV and YYDKDF (reference sequence).